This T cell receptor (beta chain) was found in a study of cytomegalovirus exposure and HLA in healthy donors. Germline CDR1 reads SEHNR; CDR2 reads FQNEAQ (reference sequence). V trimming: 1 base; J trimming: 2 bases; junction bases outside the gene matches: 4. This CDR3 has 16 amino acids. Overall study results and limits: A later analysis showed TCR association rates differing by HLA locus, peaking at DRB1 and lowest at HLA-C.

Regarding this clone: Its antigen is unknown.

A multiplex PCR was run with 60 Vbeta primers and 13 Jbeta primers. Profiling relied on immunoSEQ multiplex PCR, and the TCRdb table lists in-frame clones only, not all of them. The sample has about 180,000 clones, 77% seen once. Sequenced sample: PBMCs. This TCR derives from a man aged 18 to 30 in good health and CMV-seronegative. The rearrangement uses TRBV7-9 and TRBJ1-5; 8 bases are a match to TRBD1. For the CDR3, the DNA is TGTGCCAGCAGCTTAGGGACAGGGTATGGCAATCAGCCCCAGCATTTT. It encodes CASSLGTGYGNQPQHF.